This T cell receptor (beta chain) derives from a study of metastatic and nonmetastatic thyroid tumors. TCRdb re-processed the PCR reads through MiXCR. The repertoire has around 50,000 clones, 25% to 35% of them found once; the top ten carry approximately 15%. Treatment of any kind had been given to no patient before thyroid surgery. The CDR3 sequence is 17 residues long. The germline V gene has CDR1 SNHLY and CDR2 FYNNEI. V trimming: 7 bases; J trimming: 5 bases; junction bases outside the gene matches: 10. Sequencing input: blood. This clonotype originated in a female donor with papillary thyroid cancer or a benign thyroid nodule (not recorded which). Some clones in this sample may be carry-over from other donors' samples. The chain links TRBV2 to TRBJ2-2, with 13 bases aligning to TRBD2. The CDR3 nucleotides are TGTGCCAGCAAGTACGGACTAGCGGGAGTTCGGACCGGGGAGCTGTTTTTT. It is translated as CASKYGLAGVRTGELFF.